This TCR beta chain appears in the sequencing data of a study of control samples from healthy donors and cancer patients. Losses at the gene ends were 7 bases for V and 5 bases for J; bases not matched to a gene: 8. This CDR3 has 13 residues. Germline-derived CDR1 and CDR2 are SGHDT and YYEEEE. Method: immunoSEQ multiplex PCR; TCRdb's copy keeps in-frame clones and lacks some. The data show 150,000 to 200,000 clones, around 91% seen once. Sample: blood. This rearrangement joins TRBV5-6 to TRBJ2-7; 8 bases line up with TRBD2. This receptor was taken from a woman in her thirties in good health. CDR3 amino acids: CASGRPGGDEQYF. In nucleotides, the CDR3 is TGTGCCAGCGGACGACCCGGGGGGGACGAGCAGTACTTC.